This is a list of T cell receptor beta chains from one sample in a study of cytomegalovirus exposure and HLA in healthy donors. Here immunoSEQ multiplex PCR was the method, and the copy in TCRdb shows in-frame clones only, minus some. Of 81,000 or so clones in the sample, over 70% are singletons; the top ten hold 3%. The sequenced material came from PBMCs. The receptors derive from a man aged 45 to 65 in good health and CMV-seropositive. Both conserved end residues are trimmed from each CDR3. Rows give clone size only sometimes, using once, few, many, or a class for an expanded clone.

J,size,V,length,CDR3
TRBJ2-7,.,TRBV27,11,ASKLAGSYEQY
TRBJ1-4,.,TRBV9,10,ASSSAGEKLF
TRBJ2-5,.,TRBV21-1,15,ASSPPGFPRDQETQY
TRBJ2-5,.,TRBV4-1,11,ASSQGQMKTQY
TRBJ2-7,.,TRBV19,12,ASNSGTGFHEQY
TRBJ2-7,.,TRBV29-1,9,SVGLDRMQY
TRBJ2-1,.,TRBV9,10,ASALDRNEQF
TRBJ2-7,.,TRBV7-8,14,ASSLPDREVDYEQY
TRBJ2-1,.,TRBV11-3,16,ASSLRDVGGRALDEQF
TRBJ2-7,.,TRBV27,13,ASSPFAGAFHEQY
TRBJ1-4,.,TRBV6-5,13,ASSYNGGRGEKLF
TRBJ1-5,once,TRBV7-9,10,ASSPSAEPQH
.,.,TRBV18,12,ASSETGDSYEQY
TRBJ2-5,.,TRBV4-1,12,ASRRQGGRETQY
TRBJ2-1,.,TRBV7-9,11,ASSFRRANEQF
TRBJ1-4,.,TRBV11-3,12,ASSLLSTNEKLF
TRBJ2-1,.,TRBV11-1,9,ASSMRNEQF
TRBJ1-2,.,TRBV15,12,ATSRRGDGYGYT
TRBJ2-5,.,TRBV4-3,13,ASSQDLASVGTQY
TRBJ2-1,.,TRBV27,11,ASSLNFFNEQF
TRBJ2-6,.,TRBV5-1,15,ASRVTFGLSGANVLT
TRBJ2-7,.,TRBV4-1,13,ASSLRLEAPYEQY
TRBJ2-1,.,TRBV27,13,ASSLLGGRGNEQF
TRBJ1-1,.,TRBV5-4,13,ASSEVRNGNTEAF
TRBJ2-3,.,TRBV5-1,12,ASSQGGGADTQY
TRBJ2-7,.,TRBV5-1,13,ASSTQDSISYEQY
TRBJ2-7,.,TRBV7-9,12,ASTLTGYADEQY
TRBJ2-7,.,TRBV11-3,13,ASSLGGQGTYEQY
TRBJ2-6,.,TRBV6-1,13,ASNLRASGANGLT